One sample yielded the 21 T cell receptor beta chains listed below, sequenced in a study of shared clonotypes between healthy human individuals. Sequenced by immunoSEQ multiplex PCR; TCRdb stores in-frame clones only, minus some. The sample has roughly 2 million clones, nearly 97% seen once. The sample taken for sequencing was naive CD4+ T cells sorted from blood. Subset specified: CD45RA+ positively selected. These receptors came from a man aged 18-30 years in good health.

V and J are TRBV6-6 and TRBJ2-7, with D unclear. The CDR3 extends over 14 amino acids. The germline V and J ends were trimmed by 7 bases and 0 bases, with 13 bases remaining between them. Germline CDR1 MNHNY, CDR2 SVGAGI (reference sequence). The CDR3 bases are TGTGCCAGCAATCTGGGGTTTCCCTCCTACGAGCAGTACTTC. As protein: CASNLGFPSYEQYF.

This chain uses TRBV18 with TRBJ2-1; D may be TRBD1 or TRBD2 (5 bases each). The CDR3 has 14 residues. Germline lookup yields CDR1 KGHSH and CDR2 LQKENI. Trimming pared 6 bases from V and 5 bases from J, leaving 14 bases between. The CDR3 here is CASSPGRGDNEQFF. The DNA for the CDR3 is TGTGCCAGCTCGCCGGGACGAGGAGACAATGAGCAGTTCTTC.

The chain has TRBV27 and TRBJ1-6; possible D gene TRBD1, 6 bases. The V end was cut by 1 base, the J end by 7 bases, with 11 bases between. CDR1 is MNHEY and CDR2 is SMNVEV in the germline V gene (reference sequence). This CDR3 spans 15 amino acids. Here the CDR3 reads CASSLLFQGNSPLHF. The CDR3 nucleotides are TGTGCCAGCAGTTTATTATTTCAGGGGAATTCACCCCTCCACTTT.

Concerning this clone: Relative to the germline gene, one junction end is altered; a read error may explain this. The rearrangement joins TRBV7-7 to TRBJ1-1, with 8 positions matching TRBD1. The CDR3 runs 14 residues. Germline V gene lookup returns CDR1 SSHAT and CDR2 FNYEAQ (reference sequence). The CDR3 nucleotides read TGTGCTAGCAGCCCAGGGGGCGCGAACACTGAAGCTTTCTTT. It codes for CASSPGGANTEAFF.

V and J are TRBV9 and TRBJ2-1; 9 positions match TRBD2. The CDR3 runs to 16 residues. The V and J ends lost 3 bases and 6 bases, in that order; junction bases with no gene match: 10. Germline CDR1 is SGDLS and CDR2 is YYNGEE. The CDR3: CASSEKAGGASNEQFF. The CDR3 coding sequence is TGTGCCAGCAGCGAGAAAGCGGGAGGAGCGTCCAATGAGCAGTTCTTC.

The count of this clone is one. CDR3 in DNA: TGTGCCATCAGTAAGGGACCAAATGAAAAACTGTTTTTT. It yields the protein CAISKGPNEKLFF. The V gene is TRBV10-3, the J gene TRBJ1-4; D possibly corresponds to TRBD1 (5 bases). This CDR3 is 13 amino acids long. The germline V gene encodes CDR1 ENHRY and CDR2 SYGVKD. Trimming took 5 bases from V and 5 from J, leaving 9 bases between them.

This chain uses TRBV18 with TRBJ1-2, with a possible D match to TRBD1 (6 bases). Germline V gene lookup returns CDR1 KGHSH and CDR2 LQKENI. The V and J ends lost 2 bases and 3 bases respectively, with 7 bases between them. The CDR3 length is 13 residues. CDR3 protein: CASSPGGHYGYTF. As DNA, the CDR3 is TGTGCCAGCTCACCAGGGGGGCACTATGGCTACACCTTC.

The rearrangement joins TRBV30 to TRBJ2-7, with 8 bases fitting TRBD1. Germline CDR1 and CDR2: GTSNPN and SVGIG (reference sequence). This CDR3 is built from 13 residues. The V segment lost 1 base and the J segment 6 bases; nucleotides outside the gene matches: 5. The CDR3 DNA reads as TGTGCCTGGAGTGCCCAGGGGGCTGGCGAGCAGTACTTC. Its protein product is CAWSAQGAGEQYF.

Points on this clone: In the same sample, other DNA sequences code for this CDR3. The rearrangement uses TRBV19 and TRBJ2-7; no firm D call. Trimming took off 8 bases at V and 2 bases at J, with 7 bases between the two ends. The CDR3 length is 11 residues. The germline CDR1 and CDR2 sequences are LNHDA and SQIVND (reference sequence). The CDR3 DNA follows: TGTGCCAGTGGCCAGGCCTACGAGCAGTACTTC. Residues: CASGQAYEQYF.

The chain combines TRBV2 with TRBJ1-5; D is ambiguous. Trimming pared 8 bases from V and 1 base from J, leaving 12 bases between. The CDR3 is 14 residues long. Germline CDR1 reads SNHLY; CDR2 reads FYNNEI. The CDR3 DNA sequence: TGTGCCAGCTGCCGGGGTGGCAGCAATCAGCCCCAGCATTTT. Translating it yields CASCRGGSNQPQHF.

V usage is TRBV19 and J usage is TRBJ1-1; TRBD1 aligns across 9 bases. Trimming removed 3 bases from V and 4 bases from J; junction bases left unmatched: 3. The CDR3 runs 14 residues. Germline CDR1 is LNHDA and CDR2 is SQIVND (reference sequence). CDR3 sequence: CASSMGDRVTEAFF. CDR3 bases: TGTGCCAGTAGTATGGGGGACAGGGTCACTGAAGCTTTCTTT.

V usage is TRBV4-1 and J usage is TRBJ2-1; 10 bases map to TRBD1. The germline V gene has CDR1 MGHRA and CDR2 YSYEKL. This CDR3 spans 18 amino acids. V gave up 2 bases and J gave up 4 bases; unmatched junction bases: 11. The CDR3 DNA reads TGCGCCAGCAGCCAACAACCGTCCGGGACAGGGGCTTACAATGAGCAGTTCTTC. Protein sequence: CASSQQPSGTGAYNEQFF.

The V gene is TRBV30, the J gene TRBJ2-3; 11 nucleotides agree with TRBD2. This CDR3 comprises 14 residues. Germline assignment: CDR1 GTSNPN and CDR2 SVGIG (reference sequence). With 3 bases clipped from V and 1 base from J, the junction kept 0 bases outside the gene matches. The chain's CDR3 is CAWRTSGGTDTQYF. The CDR3 nucleotides read TGTGCCTGGAGGACTAGCGGGGGCACAGATACGCAGTATTTT. Complete variable domain (other parts from reference TRBV30 and TRBJ2-3): SQTIHQWPATLVQPVGSPLSLECTVEGTSNPNLYWYRQAAGRGLQLLFYSVGIGQISSEVPQNLSASRPQDRQFILSSKKLLLSDSGFYLCAWRTSGGTDTQYFGPGTRLTVL.

This chain links TRBV30 with TRBJ2-2; no definite D call. The V end was cut by 4 bases, the J end by 1 base, with 13 bases between. CDR3 length: 15 amino acids. CDR1 is GTSNPN, CDR2 SVGIG, per germline (reference sequence). CDR3 sequence (DNA): TGTGCCTGGACTCTATACCCGTTGAACACCGGGGAGCTGTTTTTT. This gives the protein CAWTLYPLNTGELFF.

The rearrangement links TRBV2 to TRBJ2-5; 9 nucleotides match TRBD1. Germline values: CDR1 SNHLY, CDR2 FYNNEI. The V gene end was trimmed by 0 bases and the J gene end by 7 bases; junction bases not matched to a gene: 9. This CDR3 comprises 16 residues. Here the CDR3 reads CASSEAGDRAQGTQYF. The CDR3 region has the DNA TGTGCCAGCAGTGAAGCGGGGGACAGGGCGCAGGGGACCCAGTACTTC.

The chain recombines TRBV28 with TRBJ2-3; D is uncertain. This CDR3 contains 14 residues. From germline, CDR1 is MDHEN and CDR2 SYDVKM. Trimming removed 5 bases at V and 2 bases at J, with 11 bases between. CDR3 region: CASSIPGPTDTQYF. The CDR3 DNA is TGTGCCAGCAGTATCCCCGGTCCCACAGATACGCAGTATTTT.

CDR3 in amino acids: CASSLSRLAGHNEQFF. DNA for the CDR3: TGTGCCAGCAGTTTATCCCGACTAGCGGGACACAATGAGCAGTTCTTC. The chain couples TRBV27 to TRBJ2-1, with 11 bases aligning to TRBD2. With 0 bases clipped from V and 5 bases from J, the junction kept 3 bases outside the gene matches. Germline loops: CDR1 MNHEY, CDR2 SMNVEV (reference sequence). CDR3 size: 16 residues.

The chain couples TRBV5-8 to TRBJ2-5; D ambiguous. The CDR3 sequence is 13 residues long. V lost 2 bases to trimming and J lost 3 bases, with 8 bases between them. Germline CDR1 is SGHTS and CDR2 is YDEGEE. CDR3 in amino acids: CASSFGFKETQYF. The CDR3 DNA follows: TGTGCCAGCAGCTTCGGCTTTAAAGAGACCCAGTACTTC.

The chain combines TRBV10-2 with TRBJ2-7; 11 bases line up with TRBD2. Looked up from germline, CDR1 is WSHSY and CDR2 is SAAADI. V lost 6 bases to trimming and J lost 3 bases; unmatched junction nucleotides: 4. This CDR3 contains 14 residues. The CDR3 spells CASSSGLAGYEQYF. CDR3 coding DNA: TGCGCCAGCAGCTCCGGACTAGCGGGCTACGAGCAGTACTTC.

Only one count was recorded for this clone. The J gene is TRBJ2-1, the V gene TRBV19; the match to TRBD2 covers 10 bases. The CDR3 covers 16 residues. CDR1 and CDR2 from the germline V gene are LNHDA and SQIVND (reference sequence). With V trimmed by 4 bases and J by 5 bases, 8 bases remained unmatched. The CDR3 coding sequence is TGTGCCAGTAGTACTAGCGGGAGCGGGGGTAACAATGAGCAGTTCTTC. This gives the protein CASSTSGSGGNNEQFF.

This clone came up once. The V gene is TRBV15, the J gene TRBJ2-1, with 9 bases matching TRBD2. The CDR3 is made up of 17 amino acids. Germline CDR1 LNHNV, CDR2 YYDKDF (reference sequence). The ends lost 0 bases at V and 5 bases at J; junction bases unmatched: 8. CDR3 in DNA: TGTGCCACCAGCAGAGATATAAGGCGGGAGGGAAACAATGAGCAGTTCTTC. As protein: CATSRDIRREGNNEQFF.